This T cell receptor beta chain was captured by sequencing in a study of blood T cell repertoires in COVID-19. The CDR3 consists of 16 residues. Trimming stripped 0 bases from V and 6 bases from J, with 14 bases between. From germline, CDR1 is LNHNV and CDR2 YYDKDF (reference sequence). Original processing methods: The authors estimated nucleated cell counts from reference gene primer amplification. Profiled with immunoSEQ multiplex PCR; TCRdb holds only in-frame clones, not every one. The V and J calls and clone size come from that table; D and trimming were worked out from the DNA. The sample contains over 90,000 clones, 81% of which appear only once.

The chain carries TRBV15 and TRBJ2-2, with D unresolved. The sequence was collected from a man aged 80 or over with COVID-19, enrolled during active disease. The sequencing sample was made of peripheral blood. The DNA of the CDR3 is TGTGCCACCAGCAGAGAGGTCCCACAATTATCCGGGGAGCTGTTTTTT. It translates to CATSREVPQLSGELFF.